A single TCR beta chain is shown here with its context. TCRdb keeps only in-frame clones here, not all; method: immunoSEQ multiplex PCR. Of 300,000 or so clones in the sample, 85% to 90% were seen once. The CDR3 length is 14 residues. Germline trimming cut 0 bases from V and 8 bases from J; bases unmatched to any gene: 2. Germline lookup yields CDR1 MRHNA and CDR2 SNTAGT. This record comes from a study of blood T cell repertoires in COVID-19. The Seattle site enrolled patients during active infection and followed them longitudinally. The sequenced material came from peripheral blood. The receptor was derived from a woman in her thirties with COVID-19, enrolled during active disease. The rearrangement uses TRBV6-4 and TRBJ2-1; 9 bases fit TRBD2. This chain's CDR3 is CASSDSIAGDEQFF. The CDR3 bases are TGTGCCAGCAGTGACTCAATAGCGGGAGATGAGCAGTTCTTC.